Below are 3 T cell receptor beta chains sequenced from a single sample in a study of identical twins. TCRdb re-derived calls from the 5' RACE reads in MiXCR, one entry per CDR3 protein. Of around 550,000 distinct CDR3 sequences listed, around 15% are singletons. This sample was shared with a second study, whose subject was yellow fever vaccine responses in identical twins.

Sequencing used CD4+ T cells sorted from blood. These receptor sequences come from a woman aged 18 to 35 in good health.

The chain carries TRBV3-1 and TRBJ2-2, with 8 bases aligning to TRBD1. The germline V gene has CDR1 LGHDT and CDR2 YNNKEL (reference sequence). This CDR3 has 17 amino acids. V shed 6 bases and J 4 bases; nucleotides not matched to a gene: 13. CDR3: CASRNITGTGVTGELFF. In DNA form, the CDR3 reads TGTGCCAGCAGAAACATCACCGGGACAGGCGTCACCGGGGAGCTGTTTTTT.

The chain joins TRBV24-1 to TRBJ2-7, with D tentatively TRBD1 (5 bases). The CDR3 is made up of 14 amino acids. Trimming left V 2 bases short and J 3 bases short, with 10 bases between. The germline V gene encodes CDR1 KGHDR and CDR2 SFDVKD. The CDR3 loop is CATSDSTAYYEQYF. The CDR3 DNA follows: TGTGCCACCAGTGATTCGACAGCGTACTACGAGCAGTACTTC.

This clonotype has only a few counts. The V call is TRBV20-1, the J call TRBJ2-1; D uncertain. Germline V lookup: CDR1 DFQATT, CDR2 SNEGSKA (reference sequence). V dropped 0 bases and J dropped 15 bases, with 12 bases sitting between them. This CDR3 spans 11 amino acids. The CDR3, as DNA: TGCAGTGCTAGAGATCTTGCGTTGACGTTCTTC. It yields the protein CSARDLALTFF.